This entry is about one T cell receptor (beta chain). The antigen remains unidentified. Deep TCR-beta sequencing used DNA from uncultured naive and memory CD4+ T cells. The table came from immunoSEQ multiplex PCR; TCRdb's copy has only in-frame clones and leaves some out. The sample includes some 68,000 clones, 90% to 95% of them seen just once. Before the COVID-19 pandemic, during about 2010-2019, CD4+ T cells were taken from unexposed donors. Naive and memory CD4+ T cells came from enriched cryopreserved PBMCs. This sample was included in a study of CD4 T cells in relation to SARS-CoV-2 and coronaviruses. In the study overall: The HLA restriction of the shared crossreactive spike epitopes was mapped. Overall study findings and caveats: The assay detects memory recall responses, not culture-primed primary responses.

Trimming pared 5 bases from V and 3 bases from J, leaving 11 bases between. The CDR3 extends over 13 amino acids. Germline assignment: CDR1 LNHDA and CDR2 SQIVND (reference sequence). The chain couples TRBV19 to TRBJ2-7; D might be TRBD2 (5 bases). The sample consisted of naive CD4+ T cells from PBMCs. This sample's subset: naive CD4+ T cells isolated by negative enrichment. This clonotype was obtained from a human donor in good health. For the CDR3, the DNA is TGTGCCAGTAGTCTGACGGGGTTCTACGAGCAGTACTTC. This codes for CASSLTGFYEQYF.